This T cell receptor beta chain was found in a study of cytomegalovirus exposure and HLA in healthy donors. Study overall: About 179 million T cells yielded 100 million or so unique TCR beta sequences in earlier analysis. Findings of the study overall: A link between a missense DCLRE1C variant and TCR beta V- and J-gene trimming emerged from a later analysis. It was reported in a later analysis that an Asian-associated ancestry cluster showed fewer N-insertions than the roughly 670-donor mean.

Regarding this clone: The antigen is not known.

Germline loops: CDR1 MRHNA, CDR2 SNTAGT. With V trimmed by 0 bases and J by 2 bases, 5 bases remained unmatched. The CDR3 runs to 16 residues. The PCR used 60 Vbeta and 13 Jbeta primers. Method: immunoSEQ multiplex PCR; TCRdb's copy keeps in-frame clones and lacks some. Among roughly 76,000 clones listed, 79% were seen once. The source of this sequence is a man aged 25-40 years in good health and CMV-seronegative. The rearrangement links TRBV6-4 to TRBJ2-7; 9 bases fit TRBD2. Sequenced material: PBMCs. This chain's CDR3 is CASSDSPAGGTYEQYF. The CDR3 nucleotides are TGTGCCAGCAGTGACTCGCCAGCGGGAGGCACCTACGAGCAGTACTTC.